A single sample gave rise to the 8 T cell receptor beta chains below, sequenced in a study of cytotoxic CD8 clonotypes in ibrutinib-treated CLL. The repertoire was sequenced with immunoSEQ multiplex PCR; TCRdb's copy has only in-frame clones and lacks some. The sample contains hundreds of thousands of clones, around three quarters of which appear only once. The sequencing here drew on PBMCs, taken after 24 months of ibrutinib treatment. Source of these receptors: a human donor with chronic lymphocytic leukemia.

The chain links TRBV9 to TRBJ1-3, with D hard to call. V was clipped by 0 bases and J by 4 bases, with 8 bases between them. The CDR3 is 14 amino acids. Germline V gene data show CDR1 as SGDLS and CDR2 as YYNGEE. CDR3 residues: CASSVEGRGNTIYF. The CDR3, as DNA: TGTGCCAGCAGCGTAGAAGGGAGGGGAAACACCATATATTTT.

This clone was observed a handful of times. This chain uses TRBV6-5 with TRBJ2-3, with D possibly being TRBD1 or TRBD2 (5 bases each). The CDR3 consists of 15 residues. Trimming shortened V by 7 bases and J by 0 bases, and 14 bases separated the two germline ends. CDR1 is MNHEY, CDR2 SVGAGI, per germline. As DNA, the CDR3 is TGTGCCAGCAAGGTTGGGGGTCTTAGCACAGATACGCAGTATTTT. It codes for CASKVGGLSTDTQYF.

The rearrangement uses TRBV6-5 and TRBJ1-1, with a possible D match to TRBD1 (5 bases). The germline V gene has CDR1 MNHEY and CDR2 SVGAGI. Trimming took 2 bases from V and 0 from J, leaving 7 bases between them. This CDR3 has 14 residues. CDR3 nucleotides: TGTGCCAGCAGTTACACACAGGTGAACACTGAAGCTTTCTTT. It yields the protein CASSYTQVNTEAFF.

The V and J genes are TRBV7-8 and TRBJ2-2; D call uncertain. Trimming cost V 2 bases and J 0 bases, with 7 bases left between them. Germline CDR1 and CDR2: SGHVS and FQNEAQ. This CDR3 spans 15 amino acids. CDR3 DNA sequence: TGTGCCAGCAGCTTATCGCTAACGAACACCGGGGAGCTGTTTTTT. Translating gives CASSLSLTNTGELFF.

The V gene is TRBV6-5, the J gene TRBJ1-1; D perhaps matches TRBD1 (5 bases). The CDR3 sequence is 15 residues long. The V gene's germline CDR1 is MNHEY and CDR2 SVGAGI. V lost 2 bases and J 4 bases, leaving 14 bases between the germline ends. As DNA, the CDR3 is TGTGCCAGCAGTTACAATCGGGACTTTAGCACTGAAGCTTTCTTT. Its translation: CASSYNRDFSTEAFF.

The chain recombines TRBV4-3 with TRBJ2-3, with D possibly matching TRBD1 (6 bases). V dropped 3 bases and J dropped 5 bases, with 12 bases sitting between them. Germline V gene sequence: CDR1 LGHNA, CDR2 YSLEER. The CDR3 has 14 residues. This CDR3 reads CASSHGQSGDTQYF. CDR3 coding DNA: TGCGCCAGCAGCCACGGACAGTCTGGAGATACGCAGTATTTT.

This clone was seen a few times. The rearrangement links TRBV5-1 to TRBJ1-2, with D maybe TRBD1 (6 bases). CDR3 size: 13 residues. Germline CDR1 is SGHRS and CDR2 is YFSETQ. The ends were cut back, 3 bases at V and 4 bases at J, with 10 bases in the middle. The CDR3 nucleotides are TGCGCCAGCAGCTCGTTAGGGGGCTATGGCTACACCTTC. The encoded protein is CASSSLGGYGYTF.

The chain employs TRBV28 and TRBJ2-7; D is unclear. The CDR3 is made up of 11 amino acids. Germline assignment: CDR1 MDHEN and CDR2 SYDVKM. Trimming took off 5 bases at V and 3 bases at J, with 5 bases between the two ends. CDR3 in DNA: TGTGCCAGCAGTACTATCTACGAGCAGTACTTC. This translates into CASSTIYEQYF.